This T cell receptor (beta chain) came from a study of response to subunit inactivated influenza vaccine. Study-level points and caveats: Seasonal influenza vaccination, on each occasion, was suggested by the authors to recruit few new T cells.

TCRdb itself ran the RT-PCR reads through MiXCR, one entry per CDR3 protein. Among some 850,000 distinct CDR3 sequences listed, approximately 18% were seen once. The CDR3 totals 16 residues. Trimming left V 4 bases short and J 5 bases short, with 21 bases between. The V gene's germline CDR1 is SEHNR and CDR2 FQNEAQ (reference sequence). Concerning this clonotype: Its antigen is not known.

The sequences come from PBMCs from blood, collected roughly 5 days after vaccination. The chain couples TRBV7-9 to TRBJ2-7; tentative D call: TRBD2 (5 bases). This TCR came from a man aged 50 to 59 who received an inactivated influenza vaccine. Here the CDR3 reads CASSSPRGQAVDEQYF. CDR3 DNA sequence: TGTGCCAGCAGCTCACCTAGAGGGCAGGCAGTCGACGAGCAGTACTTC.